This T cell receptor (beta chain) appears in the sequencing data of a study of blood T cell repertoires in COVID-19. At the level of the study: Researchers got acute and convalescent COVID-19 samples from the United States, Italy and Spain. T cells, B-cell-depleted T cells, or PBMCs provided the cDNA or gDNA that served as material.

This clone was counted a few times. CDR1 LGHDT and CDR2 YNNKEL come from the germline V gene (reference sequence). The CDR3 length is 16 residues. Trimming at V came to 4 bases and at J to 0 bases, leaving 7 bases not matched to a gene. Authors' data handling: Amplifying reference gene primers gave estimates of nucleated cell counts. Clones were sequenced by immunoSEQ multiplex PCR, and TCRdb holds only the in-frame ones, with some missing. V, J and clone size are those of that table, while D and trimming were read from the DNA. The sample has 200,000 to 250,000 clones, approximately 84% seen once. The receptor comes from a man aged 50 to 59 who had recovered from COVID-19. V is TRBV3-1 (or the pseudogene TRBV3-2) and J is TRBJ1-1; 8 nucleotides agree with TRBD1. Sequencing input: peripheral blood. The DNA for the CDR3 is TGTGCCAGCAGCCCATACGGGACAGGTATGAACACTGAAGCTTTCTTT. As protein: CASSPYGTGMNTEAFF.